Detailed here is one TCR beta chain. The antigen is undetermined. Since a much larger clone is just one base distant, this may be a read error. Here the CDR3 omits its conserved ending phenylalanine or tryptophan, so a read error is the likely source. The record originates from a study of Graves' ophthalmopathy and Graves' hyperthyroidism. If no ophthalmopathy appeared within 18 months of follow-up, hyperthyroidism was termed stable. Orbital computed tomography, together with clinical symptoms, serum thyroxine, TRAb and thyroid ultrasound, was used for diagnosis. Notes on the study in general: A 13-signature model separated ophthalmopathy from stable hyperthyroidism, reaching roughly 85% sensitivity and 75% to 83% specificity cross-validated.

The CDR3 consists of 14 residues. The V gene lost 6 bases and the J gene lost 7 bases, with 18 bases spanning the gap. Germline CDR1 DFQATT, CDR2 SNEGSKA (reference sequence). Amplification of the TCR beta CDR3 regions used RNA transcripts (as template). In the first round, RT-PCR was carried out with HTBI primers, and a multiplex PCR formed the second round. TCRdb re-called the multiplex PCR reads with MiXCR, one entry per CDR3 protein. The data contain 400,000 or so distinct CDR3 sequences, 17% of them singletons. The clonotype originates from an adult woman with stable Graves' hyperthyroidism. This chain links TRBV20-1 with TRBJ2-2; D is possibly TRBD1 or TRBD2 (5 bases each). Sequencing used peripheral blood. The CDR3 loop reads CSAKNARDLGELFV. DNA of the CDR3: TGCAGTGCCAAGAACGCCCGGGACCTCGGGGAGCTGTTTGTT.